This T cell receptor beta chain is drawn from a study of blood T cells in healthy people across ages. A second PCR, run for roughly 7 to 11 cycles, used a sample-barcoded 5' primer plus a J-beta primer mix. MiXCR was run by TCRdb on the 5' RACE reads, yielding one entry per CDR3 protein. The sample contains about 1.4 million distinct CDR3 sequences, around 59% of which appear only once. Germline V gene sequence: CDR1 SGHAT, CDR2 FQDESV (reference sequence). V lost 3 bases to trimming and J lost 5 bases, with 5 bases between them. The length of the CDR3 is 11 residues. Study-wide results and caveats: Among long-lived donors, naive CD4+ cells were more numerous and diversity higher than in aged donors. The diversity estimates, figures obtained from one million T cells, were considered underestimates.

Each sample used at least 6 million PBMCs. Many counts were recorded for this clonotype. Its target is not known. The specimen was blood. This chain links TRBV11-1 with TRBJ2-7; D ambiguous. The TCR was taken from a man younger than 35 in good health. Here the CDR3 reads CASSFLNEQYF. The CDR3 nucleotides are TGTGCCAGCAGCTTCTTGAACGAGCAGTACTTC.